These T cell receptor beta chains were read from a single sample in a study of low-dose radiotherapy and immunotherapy resistance in tumors. In TCRdb, the reads were re-called with MiXCR into one record per CDR3 protein. The repertoire has roughly 100,000 distinct CDR3 sequences, less than 25% of them found once; the top ten carry over 4%. The material sequenced was PBMCs, taken after low-dose radiotherapy plus immunotherapy. The receptors shown here come from a male donor with prostate cancer. CDR3s include the opening cysteine and the closing phenylalanine or tryptophan. The D gene is left open where the match is weak. Clone sizes are given selectively: once, few, many, or a class where the clone is expanded.

>many|TRBJ2-6|TRBV5-4|TRBD2
TGTGCCAGCAGCTTGAAGCGGGGGATCTCTGGGGCCAACGTCCTGACTTTC
CASSLKRGISGANVLTF
>-|TRBJ1-3|TRBV3-1|-
TGTGCCAGCAGCCCCGACGGGGACTCTGGAAACACCATATATTTT
CASSPDGDSGNTIYF
>many|TRBJ1-2|TRBV12-3/TRBV12-4|-
TGTGCCAGCAGTTTTGGGGGAATTAGTGGCTACACCTTC
CASSFGGISGYTF
>many|TRBJ1-5|TRBV29-1|TRBD1
TGCAGCGCCGGGACAGCCCCCAATCAGCCCCAGCATTTT
CSAGTAPNQPQHF
>-|TRBJ1-6|TRBV28|TRBD1
TGTGCCAGCAGTCCGACGGACAGGGAAAATTCACCCCTCCACTTT
CASSPTDRENSPLHF
>many|TRBJ1-3|TRBV5-5|-
TGTGCCAGCAGCTTAGATCGGGCTACCGGAAACACCATATATTTT
CASSLDRATGNTIYF
>-|TRBJ2-7|TRBV20-1|TRBD1
TGCAGTTTTATACAGGGGGACGAGCAGTACTTC
CSFIQGDEQYF
>many|TRBJ2-1|TRBV29-1|-
TGCAGCGGGACGCCCCGGTATAGTGAGCAGTTCTTC
CSGTPRYSEQFF
>-|TRBJ1-1|TRBV3-1|-
TGTGCCAGCAGCCAAGATATGGGCACTGAAGCTTTCTTT
CASSQDMGTEAFF
>few|TRBJ2-5|TRBV7-3|TRBD1
TGTGCCAGCAGCCACGACAGGGGAGTGACCCAGTACTTC
CASSHDRGVTQYF
>-|TRBJ2-7|TRBV5-1|TRBD1
TGCGCCAGCAGCGTGACAGGGGGCGGCACCTACGAGCAGTACTTC
CASSVTGGGTYEQYF
>many|TRBJ2-3|TRBV6-4|-
TGTGCCAGCAGTGATGGCAGCACAGATACGCAGTATTTT
CASSDGSTDTQYF
>-|TRBJ2-1|TRBV7-9|-
-
CASSFYICSARDIRGDSYNEQFF
>many|TRBJ1-2|TRBV20-1|-
TGCAGTGCTAGCGGACAGTCCTATGCAGGCTACACCTTC
CSASGQSYAGYTF
>many|TRBJ2-2|TRBV4-2|TRBD1
TGTGCCAGCAGCCAAGAGTCACAGGGGCACGGCGGGGAGCTGTTTTTT
CASSQESQGHGGELFF
>-|TRBJ1-3|TRBV5-1|-
TGCGCCAGCAGCTCGGATGGGGGGGCGCTTGGAAACACCATATATTTT
CASSSDGGALGNTIYF
>many|TRBJ2-3|TRBV5-1|-
TGCGCCAGCAGCTTTGTGGGGGGGCGTATCACAGATACGCAGTATTTT
CASSFVGGRITDTQYF
>many|TRBJ2-2|TRBV29-1|-
TGCAGCGGTAGAAGGGGAACGAACACCGGGGAGCTGTTTTTT
CSGRRGTNTGELFF
>many|TRBJ1-5|TRBV3-1|-
TGTGCCAGCAGCCTGGGGGCAGGGAATAGCAATCAGCCCCAGCATTTT
CASSLGAGNSNQPQHF
>few|TRBJ2-3|TRBV28|-
TGTGCCAGCAGTGGAGGACAAATCACAGATACGCAGTATTTT
CASSGGQITDTQYF
>many|TRBJ2-1|TRBV20-1|TRBD2
TGCAGTGCTAGAGATTCCCTAGCGGGATACAATGAGCAGTTCTTC
CSARDSLAGYNEQFF
>few|TRBJ2-7|TRBV14|-
TGTGCCAGCAGCCAAGAAAGTTGGGCTAGCGTGTACGAGCAGTACTTC
CASSQESWASVYEQYF
>many|TRBJ2-3|TRBV6-6|TRBD2
TGTGCCAGCAGTGTAACTAGCGGGGGAGCAGATACGCAGTATTTT
CASSVTSGGADTQYF
>many|TRBJ1-2|TRBV4-1|TRBD1
TGCGCCAGCAGCCAAGGACAGGGGTTTGGCTACACCTTC
CASSQGQGFGYTF
>many|TRBJ2-5|TRBV11-2|-
TGTGCCAGCAGCTTATTTGTGGACCAAGAGACCCAGTACTTC
CASSLFVDQETQYF
>-|TRBJ2-3|TRBV11-2|-
TGTGCCAGCAGCTTGGGTCCGCACGGGGATAGTCTTCGCACAGATACGCAGTATTTT
CASSLGPHGDSLRTDTQYF
>many|TRBJ1-2|TRBV4-1|TRBD1
TGCGCCAGCAGCCAACCAAAGGACAGGGTATCGAATGGCTACACCTTC
CASSQPKDRVSNGYTF
>many|TRBJ1-6|TRBV10-2|-
TGCGCCAGCAGGGGGTATTTTAATTCACCCCTCCACTTT
CASRGYFNSPLHF
>many|TRBJ1-3|TRBV3-1|-
TGTGCCAGCAGCCCGACCGGGGGTTACTCTGGAAACACCATATATTTT
CASSPTGGYSGNTIYF
>few|TRBJ1-1|TRBV20-1|-
TGCAGTGCTACCTCCCGGGACAAGGGCCCTGAAGCTTTCTTT
CSATSRDKGPEAFF
>many|TRBJ2-5|TRBV6-2/TRBV6-3|TRBD2
TGTGCCAGCAGTCGATCCGGGACTAACCGCCAAGAGACCCAGTACTTC
CASSRSGTNRQETQYF
>many|TRBJ2-7|TRBV4-1|-
TGCGCCAGCAGCCGGCCCTCGGGCGGGGGGTCAGGGGGCGAGCAGTACTTC
CASSRPSGGGSGGEQYF
>many|TRBJ2-2|TRBV9|-
TGTGCCAGCAGCCTCCTTCAAAGGGGGGAGCTGTTTTTT
CASSLLQRGELFF
>many|TRBJ1-5|TRBV6-2/TRBV6-3|-
TGTGCCAGCAGTCCCGTACAGGGCCCTCATCAGCCCCAGCATTTT
CASSPVQGPHQPQHF
>-|TRBJ2-7|TRBV4-3|-
TGCGCCAGCAGCCAGGATCAGTCCCACGAGCAGTACTTC
CASSQDQSHEQYF
>many|TRBJ1-2|TRBV7-2|-
TGTGCCAGCAGCCCGGTGGAGTATGGCTACACCTTC
CASSPVEYGYTF